The 26 T cell receptor beta chains reported below all come from one sample, sequenced in a study of T-cell reconstitution after alpha-beta-depleted transplantation in children. Preparing the TCRbeta library involved the use of unique molecular identifiers. TCRdb re-analysed the PCR reads in MiXCR, keeping a single row per CDR3 protein. The table records fewer than 120,000 distinct CDR3 sequences, approximately 10% of them present only once. Sequencing used PBMCs from the stem cell graft donor, obtained from the stem cell graft. The origin of the receptors is a human donor who donated a stem cell graft to a child with acute lymphoblastic leukemia.

This clonotype has at least ten counts. The chain is built from TRBV25-1 and TRBJ1-2, with 10 bases aligning to TRBD1. Per the germline V gene, CDR1 is MGHDK and CDR2 is SYGVNS. V was clipped by 4 bases and J by 6 bases; unmatched bases: 8. The CDR3 has 15 amino acids. Written as DNA, the CDR3 is TGTGCCAGCAGTGCCTCCGGGACAGGGGACCATGGCTACACCTTC. Amino acids: CASSASGTGDHGYTF.

In this sample, this clonotype turned up many times. V is TRBV7-2 and J is TRBJ1-1; TRBD1 agrees at 8 bases. CDR3 length: 16 amino acids. V trimming: 5 bases; J trimming: 3 bases; junction bases outside the gene matches: 11. Germline V CDR1 and CDR2: SGHTA, FQGNSA. The chain's CDR3 is CASSLRDRRIYTEAFF. In DNA, the CDR3 is TGTGCCAGCAGCCTTCGGGACAGGCGAATTTACACTGAAGCTTTCTTT.

Of note for this clonotype: Sequence at one end of the junction differs from germline and may be a read error. The chain recombines TRBV30 with TRBJ2-1, with TRBD2 matching over 10 bases. The CDR3 has 16 amino acids. Germline CDR1 reads GTSNPN; CDR2 reads SVGIG (reference sequence). The CDR3 DNA follows: TGTGCCTGGAGTGCCCCTAGCGGGAGAGCGTACAATGAGCAGTTGTTC. Amino acids: CAWSAPSGRAYNEQLF.

This clonotype was picked up many times. The chain combines TRBV6-1 with TRBJ1-5; tentatively, D is TRBD1 (6 bases). V lost 6 bases, J lost 2 bases, and 14 bases lay in between. The CDR3 is made up of 15 amino acids. Germline CDR1 MNHNS, CDR2 SASEGT. CDR3 DNA: TGTGCCAGCAGACCACAGGGTTGGGGCAATCAGCCCCAGCATTTT. Amino acids: CASRPQGWGNQPQHF.

This chain joins TRBV7-9 and TRBJ2-7, with D hard to call. The CDR3 has 14 amino acids. Trimming cost V 1 base and J 3 bases, with 10 bases left between them. CDR1 and CDR2 from the germline V gene are SEHNR and FQNEAQ (reference sequence). CDR3 loop: CASSLENIRYEQYF. CDR3 DNA: TGTGCCAGCAGCTTAGAAAACATCCGCTACGAGCAGTACTTC.

This clonotype was detected many times. The rearrangement links TRBV20-1 to TRBJ2-7; no reliable D call. This CDR3 comprises 15 residues. Trimming took off 6 bases at V and 1 base at J, with 19 bases between the two ends. Germline CDR1 reads DFQATT; CDR2 reads SNEGSKA (reference sequence). The DNA for the CDR3 is TGCAGTGCCCCCGATCCGGGCCGCGTTTCCTACGAGCAGTACTTC. Its protein product is CSAPDPGRVSYEQYF.

This clonotype was detected many times. V and J are TRBV30 and TRBJ2-1; D not certain. The germline V gene encodes CDR1 GTSNPN and CDR2 SVGIG (reference sequence). V gave up 4 bases and J gave up 4 bases, with 17 bases separating them. The CDR3 consists of 15 residues. The CDR3 spells CAWTLGQPSYNEQFF. In DNA form, the CDR3 reads TGTGCCTGGACCCTAGGCCAGCCCTCGTACAATGAGCAGTTCTTC.

This clonotype has ten or more counts. The chain is built from TRBV3-1 and TRBJ2-2; D ambiguous. CDR3 size: 16 residues. V was pared by 3 bases and J by 0 bases, with 11 bases between. Per the germline V gene, CDR1 is LGHDT and CDR2 is YNNKEL (reference sequence). The CDR3 sequence: CASSHMGQTNTGELFF. The DNA of the CDR3 is TGTGCCAGCAGCCACATGGGCCAGACGAACACCGGGGAGCTGTTTTTT.

This clonotype was found many times. The chain joins TRBV20-1 to TRBJ1-6, with TRBD1 matching over 7 bases. Trimming at V came to 6 bases and at J to 5 bases, leaving 7 bases not matched to a gene. CDR1 and CDR2 (germline): DFQATT, SNEGSKA (reference sequence). The CDR3 contains 14 residues. This chain's CDR3 is CSATETGNNSPLHF. The CDR3 region has the DNA TGCAGTGCGACCGAGACAGGGAATAATTCACCCCTCCACTTT.

In its sample, this clonotype was seen many times. This chain joins TRBV5-1 and TRBJ1-6, with D maybe TRBD1 (5 bases). This CDR3 comprises 15 residues. CDR1 and CDR2 from the germline V gene are SGHRS and YFSETQ. The V end lost 1 base, the J end lost 7 bases, and 12 bases lay between the germline ends. The CDR3 DNA sequence: TGCGCCAGCAGCTTGAACGCAGGGACCAATTCACCCCTCCACTTT. Translating gives CASSLNAGTNSPLHF.

This clonotype has a single count. The rearrangement joins TRBV30 to TRBJ1-1, with 10 nucleotides matching TRBD1. The V and J ends lost 3 bases and 4 bases, in that order; junction bases with no gene match: 8. This CDR3 is 15 amino acids long. Germline CDR1 GTSNPN, CDR2 SVGIG (reference sequence). The CDR3: CAWRGVTGGFTEAFF. For the CDR3, the DNA is TGTGCCTGGAGGGGAGTGACAGGGGGCTTCACTGAAGCTTTCTTT.

This clonotype was picked up many times. The chain links TRBV12-3 or TRBV12-4 to TRBJ1-3; D is ambiguous. The CDR3 totals 14 residues. V was clipped by 5 bases and J by 4 bases, with 12 bases between them. The CDR3 DNA reads as TGTGCCAGCAGTCGACGGACTGAGGGAAACACCATATATTTT. It codes for CASSRRTEGNTIYF.

A word on this clonotype: It may be a read error: a sequence one base away is much more abundant. The CDR3 DNA is TGTGTCAGCAGCTTAGCGGGTGTGGGAACTAGCACAGATACGCAGTATTTT. This codes for CVSSLAGVGTSTDTQYF. V gene TRBV7-2 combines with J gene TRBJ2-3; 7 positions match TRBD2. The CDR3 totals 17 residues. From germline, CDR1 is SGHTA and CDR2 FQGNSA.

This clonotype was observed at least ten times. The J gene is TRBJ2-3, the V gene TRBV5-5; TRBD1 matches 12 bases. CDR3 length: 17 amino acids. Looked up from germline, CDR1 is SGHKS and CDR2 is YYEKEE (reference sequence). J gave up 7 bases and V 0 bases, and 9 bases lay outside the gene matches. DNA for the CDR3: TGTGCCAGCAGCTTGGGGGTCGGGACAGGGGGCATGTATACGCAGTATTTT. Its translation: CASSLGVGTGGMYTQYF.

The chain couples TRBV7-6 to TRBJ2-5; 8 positions agree with TRBD1. The CDR3 runs 15 residues. V was pared by 3 bases and J by 3 bases, with 6 bases of the junction left unmatched. The germline CDR1 and CDR2 sequences are SGHVS and FNYEAQ. In nucleotides, the CDR3 is TGTGCCAGCAGCTTTAGTCCGGGACAGGAAGAGACCCAGTACTTC. Its protein is CASSFSPGQEETQYF. Using reference TRBV7-6 and TRBJ2-5 for the parts outside the CDR3, the full variable domain is GAGVSQSPRYKVTKRGQDVALRCDPISGHVSLYWYRQALGQGPEFLTYFNYEAQQDKSGLPNDRFSAERPEGSISTLTIQRTEQRDSAMYRCASSFSPGQEETQYFGPGTRLLVL.

This clonotype was counted at least ten times. The CDR3 sequence: CASSPRAGEAFF. The CDR3 nucleotides read TGTGCCAGCAGTCCCAGGGCCGGTGAAGCTTTCTTT. J is TRBJ1-1 and V is TRBV28, with D maybe TRBD1 (5 bases). This CDR3 spans 12 amino acids. Deletions cut 5 bases from V and 7 bases from J, with 11 bases between. CDR1 and CDR2 (germline): MDHEN, SYDVKM.

This clonotype was counted at least ten times. J is TRBJ2-7 and V is TRBV5-1, with 9 bases aligning to TRBD1. The germline V gene encodes CDR1 SGHRS and CDR2 YFSETQ. The CDR3 contains 15 residues. J lost 2 bases, V lost 1 base, and 4 bases had no gene match. The CDR3 nucleotides read TGCGCCAGCAGCTTGATGGGACAGGGCCCCTACGAGCAGTACTTC. It encodes CASSLMGQGPYEQYF.

This clonotype was observed many times. This chain links TRBV10-3 with TRBJ1-5; the D is unclear. V was pared by 5 bases and J by 4 bases, with 9 bases between. The germline V gene encodes CDR1 ENHRY and CDR2 SYGVKD. This CDR3 is built from 13 residues. The CDR3 coding sequence is TGTGCCATCAGTATAATAGAAAATCAGCCCCAGCATTTT. It yields the protein CAISIIENQPQHF.

This clonotype was detected many times. The chain is built from TRBV5-1 and TRBJ2-3, with 13 bases lining up with TRBD2. CDR1 is SGHRS and CDR2 is YFSETQ in the germline V gene. Germline trimming cut 6 bases from V and 4 bases from J; bases unmatched to any gene: 14. The CDR3 totals 18 residues. The CDR3 loop is CASNPTTGLAGAPDTQYF. DNA for the CDR3: TGCGCCAGCAACCCTACAACCGGACTAGCGGGGGCCCCAGATACGCAGTATTTT.

This clonotype came up many times. The chain uses TRBV5-1 and TRBJ1-5; a weak D match, TRBD1 (6 bases). This CDR3 has 13 residues. The ends were cut back, 3 bases at V and 3 bases at J, with 7 bases in the middle. Germline CDR1 and CDR2: SGHRS and YFSETQ. The CDR3: CASSSGHNQPQHF. CDR3 DNA sequence: TGCGCCAGCAGCTCGGGACACAATCAGCCCCAGCATTTT.

This rearrangement joins TRBV4-2 to TRBJ2-3; 9 positions match TRBD2. J was trimmed by 0 bases and V by 4 bases; bases with no gene match: 8. This CDR3 has 17 amino acids. Germline V CDR1 and CDR2: LGHNA, YNFKEQ. The CDR3 DNA is TGTGCCAGCAGCCCCGGGGCTAGCGGGACTAGCACAGATACGCAGTATTTT. This codes for CASSPGASGTSTDTQYF.

Ten or more counts support this clonotype. The chain joins TRBV7-2 to TRBJ2-3; D call uncertain. Trimming shortened V by 1 base and J by 2 bases, and 7 bases separated the two germline ends. The CDR3 sequence is 14 residues long. CDR1 SGHTA and CDR2 FQGNSA come from the germline V gene. CDR3 region: CASSLEPSTDTQYF. The CDR3 nucleotides read TGTGCCAGCAGCTTAGAGCCCTCCACAGATACGCAGTATTTT. The entire variable domain, with the rest obtained from reference TRBV7-2 and TRBJ2-3, is as follows: GAGVSQSPSNKVTEKGKDVELRCDPISGHTALYWYRQSLGQGLEFLIYFQGNSAPDKSGLPSDRFSAERTGGSVSTLTIQRTQQEDSAVYLCASSLEPSTDTQYFGPGTRLTVL.

This clonotype has at least ten counts. The chain has TRBV7-8 and TRBJ2-1; 9 bases line up with TRBD1. Germline-derived CDR1 and CDR2 are SGHVS and FQNEAQ. The CDR3 has 19 residues. The trim removed 7 bases at V and 0 bases at J, leaving 16 bases unmatched. For the CDR3, the DNA is TGTGCCAGCAAGAGGACCGGGACAGGGAGAGGTAGCTCCTACAATGAGCAGTTCTTC. Residues: CASKRTGTGRGSSYNEQFF. The full variable domain, in which reference TRBV7-8 and TRBJ2-1 provide the parts outside the CDR3, is GAGVSQSPRYKVAKRGQDVALRCDPISGHVSLFWYQQALGQGPEFLTYFQNEAQLDKSGLPSDRFFAERPEGSVSTLKIQRTQQEDSAVYLCASKRTGTGRGSSYNEQFFGPGTRLTVL.

This clonotype was detected ten times or more. V gene TRBV28 combines with J gene TRBJ1-3; TRBD1 might be the D (5 bases). The CDR3 extends over 19 amino acids. Germline V gene lookup returns CDR1 MDHEN and CDR2 SYDVKM. Trimming removed 7 bases at V and 0 bases at J, with 25 bases between. In DNA form, the CDR3 reads TGTGCCAGCATCGACTCACGCTTTGGGGGGGTGAGCTCTGGAAACACCATATATTTT. Translation gives CASIDSRFGGVSSGNTIYF.

In its sample, this clonotype was seen many times. The chain joins TRBV13 to TRBJ1-1; 12 bases match TRBD1. In germline, CDR1 is PRHDT, CDR2 FYEKMQ (reference sequence). This CDR3 contains 17 residues. The trim removed 5 bases at V and 0 bases at J, leaving 7 bases unmatched. The CDR3, as DNA: TGTGCCAGCAGCCTCGGGACAGGGGGCTACCTGAACACTGAAGCTTTCTTT. Protein: CASSLGTGGYLNTEAFF.

V and J are TRBV4-3 and TRBJ2-7; 7 bases fit TRBD1. With V trimmed by 5 bases and J by 3 bases, 4 bases remained unmatched. The CDR3 contains 13 residues. From germline, CDR1 is LGHNA and CDR2 YSLEER. The CDR3 sequence is CASSSRDSYEQYF. Written as DNA, the CDR3 is TGCGCCAGCAGCTCGAGGGACAGCTACGAGCAGTACTTC.